What follows are 12 T cell receptor beta chains derived from one specimen sequenced in a study of vaccination effects on CD4 cells after COVID-19. Sequencing was performed with immunoSEQ multiplex PCR; in TCRdb, only in-frame clones are kept and a portion is missing. The table lists roughly 32,000 clones, 72% of them singletons. No antigens are known for them. Sequencing in the ViraFEST assay came after antigen-specific CD4+ T cells had been expanded with viral peptide pools, which were used to stimulate PBMC. Subsequent to 10 days of culture, CD4+ T cells were isolated. Participants were vaccinated with two doses of either the BNT162b2 or mRNA-1273 vaccine. Sequences were derived from CD4+ T cells from PBMCs cultured with HCoV-229E spike peptides, sampled after COVID-19 vaccination. These TCRs come from a human donor who received a COVID-19 vaccine.

The chain uses TRBV29-1 and TRBJ1-1, with D uncertain. CDR1 and CDR2 (germline): SQVTM, ANQGSEA. Trimming removed 1 base at V and 4 bases at J, with 19 bases between. The length of the CDR3 is 16 residues. CDR3 amino acids: CSVEGIRSSEGTEAFF. CDR3 in DNA: TGCAGCGTTGAAGGGATCCGCAGCTCAGAGGGCACTGAAGCTTTCTTT.

This clone was observed a handful of times. This chain joins TRBV9 and TRBJ1-5; a weak D match, TRBD1 (6 bases). V was cut by 0 bases and J by 2 bases, with 9 bases left in between. The germline V gene encodes CDR1 SGDLS and CDR2 YYNGEE. This CDR3 has 15 residues. In DNA, the CDR3 is TGTGCCAGCAGCGTAGGGACAGTGGGCAATCAGCCCCAGCATTTT. This sequence encodes CASSVGTVGNQPQHF.

This clone has only a few counts. The chain links TRBV9 to TRBJ1-3, with a weak D call TRBD1 (6 bases). Per the germline V gene, CDR1 is SGDLS and CDR2 is YYNGEE. The length of the CDR3 is 16 residues. V shed 1 base and J shed 0 bases, with 11 bases lying between them. The CDR3 region is CASSVSGTTSGNTIYF. The CDR3 DNA reads as TGTGCCAGCAGCGTAAGTGGGACAACCTCTGGAAACACCATATATTTT.

The chain couples TRBV25-1 to TRBJ2-5, with D tentatively TRBD1 (5 bases). Germline-derived CDR1 and CDR2 are MGHDK and SYGVNS. Between the trimmed V and J ends, which lost 2 bases and 0 bases, there was a span of 16 bases. The CDR3 spans 17 residues. As DNA, the CDR3 is TGTGCCAGCAGTGAAGATCGCCGGATAGGGGACCAAGAGACCCAGTACTTC. As protein: CASSEDRRIGDQETQYF.

This sequence joins TRBV4-2 and TRBJ2-3, with 15 nucleotides matching TRBD2. With 2 bases clipped from V and 4 bases from J, the junction kept 7 bases outside the gene matches. The CDR3 covers 18 residues. The germline gives CDR1 LGHNA, CDR2 YNFKEQ. The CDR3 DNA reads TGTGCCAGCAGCCAAAGGACTAGCGGGGGGGCTTGGGCAGATACGCAGTATTTT. It codes for CASSQRTSGGAWADTQYF.

This sequence joins TRBV7-2 and TRBJ2-2; 8 nucleotides line up with TRBD2. The ends lost 2 bases at V and 5 bases at J; junction bases unmatched: 7. Germline V gives CDR1 SGHTA, CDR2 FQGNSA. This CDR3 spans 16 amino acids. The CDR3 DNA reads TGTGCCAGCAGCTTATGGAGCGGGGGAGGTACCGGGGAGCTGTTTTTT. As protein: CASSLWSGGGTGELFF.

The J gene is TRBJ2-3, the V gene TRBV7-9, with D uncertain. Germline CDR1 reads SEHNR; CDR2 reads FQNEAQ (reference sequence). V gave up 5 bases and J gave up 0 bases, with 18 bases separating them. The CDR3 is made up of 17 amino acids. CDR3 loop: CASSPSATLLSTDTQYF. The CDR3 region has the DNA TGTGCCAGCAGCCCTAGTGCCACGCTCCTTAGCACAGATACGCAGTATTTT.

V is TRBV11-2 and J is TRBJ2-1; TRBD2 agrees at 7 bases. Germline assignment: CDR1 SGHAT and CDR2 FQNNGV. The CDR3 consists of 15 residues. V lost 7 bases, J lost 7 bases, and 13 bases stayed unmatched. CDR3 sequence: CASTPTGGVWNEQFF. CDR3 bases: TGTGCCAGCACCCCGACTGGGGGGGTATGGAATGAGCAGTTCTTC. The variable domain in full, with the rest retrieved from reference TRBV11-2 and TRBJ2-1, is EAGVAQSPRYKIIEKRQSVAFWCNPISGHATLYWYQQILGQGPKLLIQFQNNGVVDDSQLPKDRFSAERLKGVDSTLKIQPAKLEDSAVYLCASTPTGGVWNEQFFGPGTRLTVL.

V gene TRBV4-1 combines with J gene TRBJ2-2; D gene uncertain. V was shortened by 4 bases and J by 0 bases, with 12 bases between the two germline ends. The V gene's germline CDR1 is MGHRA and CDR2 YSYEKL. This CDR3 spans 16 amino acids. The CDR3 protein is CASSRTRSSNTGELFF. The CDR3 nucleotides are TGCGCCAGCAGCCGCACCAGGTCCTCGAACACCGGGGAGCTGTTTTTT.

The chain employs TRBV6-6 and TRBJ1-1; 9 bases fit TRBD1. The CDR3 is 16 amino acids. Losses at the gene ends were 0 bases for V and 6 bases for J; bases not matched to a gene: 8. CDR1 is MNHNY, CDR2 SVGAGI, per germline (reference sequence). CDR3 sequence reads: CASSYSAQGALSEAFF. CDR3 DNA: TGTGCCAGCAGTTACTCCGCACAGGGGGCACTGTCTGAAGCTTTCTTT.

The CDR3 region has the DNA TGTGCCAGCAGAGACGGCCTAGGAAACACCATATATTTT. As protein: CASRDGLGNTIYF. The V gene is TRBV6-5, the J gene TRBJ1-3; D unclear. Germline V lookup: CDR1 MNHEY, CDR2 SVGAGI. The CDR3 sequence is 13 residues long. With 6 bases removed from V and 4 bases from J, the gap between germline ends came to 10 bases.

The rearrangement uses TRBV3-1 (or the pseudogene TRBV3-2) and TRBJ2-5, with no clear D. The CDR3 has 13 amino acids. Trimming cost V 1 base and J 2 bases, with 5 bases left between them. From germline, CDR1 is LGHDT and CDR2 YNNKEL (reference sequence). The CDR3 sequence is CASSQVKQETQYF. In DNA, the CDR3 is TGTGCCAGCAGCCAAGTCAAGCAAGAGACCCAGTACTTC.